The clone carrying this T cell receptor beta chain was seen only a few times. The antigen is not known. These data originate in a study of type 1 and type 2 diabetes patients. About the study: Samples came from type 1 diabetic, type 2 diabetic or nondiabetic people, recruited in China.

The PCR template was genomic DNA. A primer set of 30 forward and 13 reverse primers amplified the CDR3. TCRdb re-analysed the multiplex PCR reads in MiXCR, keeping a single row per CDR3 protein. The repertoire consists of about 250,000 distinct CDR3 sequences, with roughly 50% occurring once and the leading ten covering roughly 15%. The CDR3 covers 14 residues. General study findings and limits: Type 2 diabetes patients had few highly-expanded CD4+ clones, median one.

The TCR originated in a man aged 18 to 30 with type 2 diabetes. The chain uses TRBV12-3 or TRBV12-4 and TRBJ1-1, with TRBD1 matching over 8 bases. The sequencing sample was made of peripheral blood mononuclear cells (PBMCs). As DNA, the CDR3 is TGTGCAGTGGGGGGGACAGGACTGAACACTGAAGCTTTCTTT. This translates into CAVGGTGLNTEAFF.